These 21 T cell receptor beta chains came from one sample sequenced in a study of blood T cell repertoires in COVID-19. Method: immunoSEQ multiplex PCR; TCRdb's copy keeps in-frame clones and lacks some. Among 97,000 or so clones listed, 70% to 90% were seen once. Sequencing input: peripheral blood. The receptors here all came from a man aged 60-69 years with acute or convalescent COVID-19.

The chain uses TRBV5-1 and TRBJ1-1, with D possibly TRBD1 on 6 matching bases. Germline V CDR1 and CDR2: SGHRS, YFSETQ. This CDR3 spans 17 amino acids. V dropped 0 bases and J dropped 1 base, with 16 bases sitting between them. CDR3 protein: CASSLVQQGPKNTEAFF. The CDR3 DNA follows: TGCGCCAGCAGCTTGGTACAACAGGGACCAAAGAACACTGAAGCTTTCTTT.

The chain is built from TRBV7-9 and TRBJ2-1, with 9 bases fitting TRBD1. This CDR3 region has 15 residues. The trim removed 5 bases at V and 10 bases at J, leaving 12 bases unmatched. The germline V gene encodes CDR1 SEHNR and CDR2 FQNEAQ (reference sequence). CDR3 bases: TGTGCCAGCAGCCCCCTGGACAGGGGATTTACAGAGCAGTTCTTC. Its translation is CASSPLDRGFTEQFF.

There are a few counts of this clone. This chain links TRBV4-3 with TRBJ1-6; D call uncertain. The CDR3 spans 14 residues. CDR1 LGHNA and CDR2 YSLEER come from the germline V gene. Trimming shortened V by 3 bases and J by 5 bases, and 8 bases separated the two germline ends. In DNA, the CDR3 is TGCGCCAGCAGCCAGGCCACGAATAATTCACCCCTCCACTTT. This sequence encodes CASSQATNNSPLHF.

This clone showed up just a few times. The junction departs from germline at one end; a sequencing error may be responsible. The chain carries TRBV5-1 and TRBJ1-6; TRBD1 is a possible D gene (6 bases). There are 15 residues in the CDR3. Germline-derived CDR1 and CDR2 are SGHRS and YFSETQ. Here the CDR3 reads CASSPAGDYSSPLHF. The CDR3 region has the DNA TGCGCCAGCAGCCCGGCAGGGGACTATAGTTCACCCCTCCACTTT. The full variable domain, completed using reference TRBV5-1 and TRBJ1-6, is KAGVTQTPRYLIKTRGQQVTLSCSPISGHRSVSWYQQTPGQGLQFLFEYFSETQRNKGNFPGRFSGRQFSNSRSEMNVSTLELGDSALYLCASSPAGDYSSPLHFGNGTRLTVT.

This rearrangement joins TRBV28 to TRBJ2-7, with 8 bases aligning to TRBD2. This CDR3 comprises 17 residues. The germline gives CDR1 MDHEN, CDR2 SYDVKM. The V gene end was trimmed by 2 bases and the J gene end by 2 bases; junction bases not matched to a gene: 11. The CDR3 is CASSLGTTSGITYEQYV. The CDR3 DNA sequence: TGTGCCAGCAGTTTAGGGACAACTAGCGGTATCACCTACGAGCAGTACGTC.

The J gene is TRBJ1-5, the V gene TRBV19, with 7 bases that match TRBD1. The CDR3 has 15 amino acids. The V segment lost 4 bases and the J segment 5 bases; nucleotides outside the gene matches: 8. CDR1 LNHDA and CDR2 SQIVND come from the germline V gene (reference sequence). CDR3: CASSNGQVLDQPQHF. DNA of the CDR3: TGTGCCAGTAGTAACGGACAGGTTCTAGATCAGCCCCAGCATTTT.

This clone was counted a single time. The J gene is TRBJ1-1, the V gene TRBV15, with D unresolved. Trimming pared 6 bases from V and 3 bases from J, leaving 5 bases between. CDR3 length: 11 residues. CDR1 is LNHNV, CDR2 YYDKDF, per germline (reference sequence). CDR3 bases: TGTGCCACCAGTCGGGACACTGAAGCTTTCTTT. Protein sequence: CATSRDTEAFF.

This clone was found once. The chain employs TRBV6-6 and TRBJ2-1; D unclear. V was pared by 0 bases and J by 6 bases, with 6 bases between. CDR1 is MNHNY, CDR2 SVGAGI, per germline (reference sequence). The CDR3 is 13 residues long. The chain's CDR3 is CASSYSERNEQFF. DNA of the CDR3: TGTGCCAGCAGTTACTCGGAGCGCAATGAGCAGTTCTTC.

The chain links TRBV5-1 to TRBJ1-5, with 7 bases identical to TRBD1. The V gene's germline CDR1 is SGHRS and CDR2 YFSETQ. The CDR3 runs to 15 residues. J was trimmed by 2 bases and V by 6 bases; bases with no gene match: 8. The CDR3 DNA reads TGCGCCAGCACCCCGACAGGGATAGGCAATCAGCCCCAGCATTTT. Amino acid sequence: CASTPTGIGNQPQHF.

The chain has TRBV6-2 or TRBV6-3 and TRBJ1-5; 11 positions match TRBD1. The junction had 7 bases not matched to a gene; V was cut back by 2 bases and J by 1 base. The CDR3 is 18 amino acids. The germline gives CDR1 MNHEY, CDR2 SVGEGT. The CDR3 is CASSYRPGTGGSNQPQHF. The CDR3, as DNA: TGTGCCAGCAGTTACCGTCCCGGGACAGGGGGGAGCAATCAGCCCCAGCATTTT.

This clone was seen a handful of times. V and J are TRBV10-1 and TRBJ2-1; 7 bases are shared with TRBD1. This CDR3 has 11 residues. CDR1 and CDR2 (germline): WNHNN, SYGVQD (reference sequence). V lost 10 bases, J lost 10 bases, and 7 bases stayed unmatched. The CDR3 here is CAISGTVEQFF. CDR3 nucleotide sequence: TGCGCCATCTCCGGGACAGTAGAGCAGTTCTTC.

The V call is TRBV30, the J call TRBJ1-1; D possibly corresponds to TRBD1 (6 bases). The germline V gene has CDR1 GTSNPN and CDR2 SVGIG (reference sequence). This CDR3 has 11 residues. The CDR3 DNA reads TGTGCTTCTTCGGGGGGCGCCCTAGCTTTCTTT. Protein sequence: CASSGGALAFF.

The CDR3 DNA is TGTGCCAGCTCACCCCCCACGGGCGGGGGCTTGAATGAGCAGTTCTTC. This encodes CASSPPTGGGLNEQFF. The rearrangement uses TRBV18 and TRBJ2-1; a weak D match, TRBD2 (7 bases). V dropped 3 bases and J dropped 7 bases, with 19 bases sitting between them. CDR1 is KGHSH and CDR2 is LQKENI in the germline V gene. The CDR3 runs to 16 residues.

The chain employs TRBV5-6 and TRBJ2-2; maybe TRBD1 (7 bases). With 0 bases removed from V and 6 bases from J, the gap between germline ends came to 12 bases. CDR3 length: 15 residues. The germline gives CDR1 SGHDT, CDR2 YYEEEE. Here the CDR3 reads CASSLVDREAGELFF. The CDR3 nucleotides read TGTGCCAGCAGCTTGGTCGACAGGGAGGCCGGGGAGCTGTTTTTT.

This clone has a single count. V and J are TRBV5-1 and TRBJ2-1, with a possible D match to TRBD2 (5 bases). V lost 1 base to trimming and J lost 6 bases, with 11 bases between them. The CDR3 contains 14 residues. From germline, CDR1 is SGHRS and CDR2 YFSETQ. CDR3 coding DNA: TGCGCCAGCAGCTTGCATTTAGCGAGCAATGAGCAGTTCTTC. Translated, it gives CASSLHLASNEQFF.

The gene calls are TRBV19 and TRBJ1-2; 11 bases map to TRBD1. From germline, CDR1 is LNHDA and CDR2 SQIVND (reference sequence). The CDR3 sequence is 16 residues long. Unmatched junction bases numbered 7, after V lost 5 bases and J lost 2 bases. The CDR3 coding sequence is TGTGCCAGTAGTCCTGGGGACAGGGGGAAAAACTATGGCTACACCTTC. Translated, it gives CASSPGDRGKNYGYTF.

The chain joins TRBV19 to TRBJ2-1; 9 bases are a match to TRBD2. The CDR3 spans 17 residues. J was trimmed by 7 bases and V by 7 bases; bases with no gene match: 17. Germline values: CDR1 LNHDA, CDR2 SQIVND (reference sequence). The CDR3 here is CASTAAQASGIWNEQFF. CDR3 nucleotides: TGTGCCAGTACCGCGGCTCAGGCTAGCGGGATTTGGAATGAGCAGTTCTTC.

The rearrangement links TRBV24-1 to TRBJ2-3; the match to TRBD1 covers 7 bases. The CDR3 sequence is 15 residues long. V trimming: 3 bases; J trimming: 4 bases; junction bases outside the gene matches: 6. Germline V lookup: CDR1 KGHDR, CDR2 SFDVKD. The CDR3 DNA reads TGTGCCACCAGTGATCGCAGACAGGGTGCAGATACGCAGTATTTT. This gives the protein CATSDRRQGADTQYF.

The chain links TRBV5-8 to TRBJ1-1, with 9 bases that match TRBD1. Germline V gene data show CDR1 as SGHTS and CDR2 as YDEGEE. This CDR3 has 14 residues. Trimming cost V 4 bases and J 5 bases; bases outside gene matches: 6. The CDR3 protein is CASSVGQGRTEAFF. The DNA of the CDR3 is TGTGCCAGCAGCGTCGGACAGGGGAGGACTGAAGCTTTCTTT.

V usage is TRBV18 and J usage is TRBJ2-6; TRBD1 aligns across 9 bases. Germline-derived CDR1 and CDR2 are KGHSH and LQKENI. This CDR3 region has 19 residues. J lost 4 bases, V lost 0 bases, and 10 bases had no gene match. The CDR3 region is CASSPPGTGQSQGANVLTF. CDR3 sequence (DNA): TGTGCCAGCTCACCACCCGGGACAGGGCAATCCCAAGGGGCCAACGTCCTGACTTTC.

V gene TRBV3-1 (or the pseudogene TRBV3-2) combines with J gene TRBJ1-3; D uncertain. This CDR3 is built from 16 residues. The ends were cut back, 3 bases at V and 3 bases at J, with 15 bases in the middle. Looked up from germline, CDR1 is LGHDT and CDR2 is YNNKEL (reference sequence). The CDR3 loop is CASSHGGGVSGNTIYF. The CDR3 nucleotides read TGTGCCAGCAGCCATGGTGGCGGGGTCAGTGGAAACACCATATATTTT.